The 5 T cell receptor beta chains given below trace back to one sample, sequenced in a study of control samples from healthy donors and cancer patients. This table comes from immunoSEQ multiplex PCR, and its TCRdb copy is limited to in-frame clones, with some not included. Among approximately 120,000 clones listed, about 90% were seen once. The sample taken for sequencing was blood. The receptors stem from a man between 18 and 29 years old in good health.

The V call is TRBV3-1 (or the pseudogene TRBV3-2), the J call TRBJ2-7, with D unresolved. The CDR3 length is 14 residues. Looked up from germline, CDR1 is LGHDT and CDR2 is YNNKEL (reference sequence). The V gene lost 0 bases and the J gene lost 10 bases, with 16 bases spanning the gap. CDR3 sequence: CASSQDLASRIQYF. Here the CDR3 DNA reads TGTGCCAGCAGCCAAGATCTTGCATCGCGGATACAGTACTTC.

The chain employs TRBV3-1 (or the pseudogene TRBV3-2) and TRBJ2-7, with 7 bases that match TRBD2. Unmatched junction bases numbered 6, after V lost 0 bases and J lost 1 base. Germline-derived CDR1 and CDR2 are LGHDT and YNNKEL (reference sequence). This CDR3 has 16 amino acids. The CDR3: CASSQDMAGGSYEQYF. In DNA form, the CDR3 reads TGTGCCAGCAGCCAAGATATGGCCGGGGGGTCCTACGAGCAGTACTTC.

This rearrangement joins TRBV30 to TRBJ1-6, with 8 bases fitting TRBD1. J lost 10 bases, V lost 8 bases, and 10 bases had no gene match. CDR3 length: 13 amino acids. CDR1 is GTSNPN, CDR2 SVGIG, per germline (reference sequence). The CDR3 DNA is TGTGCCGGTGGTCAGGGGGCTGGGTCACCCCTCCACTTT. As protein: CAGGQGAGSPLHF.

The CDR3: CASSPPSGTYEQYF. CDR3 nucleotide sequence: TGTGCCAGCTCACCACCCTCAGGGACCTACGAGCAGTACTTC. This chain joins TRBV18 and TRBJ2-7, with D perhaps matching TRBD1 (5 bases). CDR1 and CDR2 from the germline V gene are KGHSH and LQKENI. V lost 0 bases and J 2 bases, leaving 8 bases between the germline ends. The CDR3 runs 14 residues.

The V and J genes are TRBV3-1 (or the pseudogene TRBV3-2) and TRBJ2-7; D possibly corresponds to TRBD1 (6 bases). Between the trimmed V and J ends, which lost 3 bases and 6 bases, there was a span of 15 bases. This CDR3 is built from 14 residues. Germline lookup yields CDR1 LGHDT and CDR2 YNNKEL (reference sequence). The chain's CDR3 is CASSHGRGTGEQYF. The CDR3 DNA reads as TGTGCCAGCAGCCATGGCAGGGGAACTGGCGAGCAGTACTTC.